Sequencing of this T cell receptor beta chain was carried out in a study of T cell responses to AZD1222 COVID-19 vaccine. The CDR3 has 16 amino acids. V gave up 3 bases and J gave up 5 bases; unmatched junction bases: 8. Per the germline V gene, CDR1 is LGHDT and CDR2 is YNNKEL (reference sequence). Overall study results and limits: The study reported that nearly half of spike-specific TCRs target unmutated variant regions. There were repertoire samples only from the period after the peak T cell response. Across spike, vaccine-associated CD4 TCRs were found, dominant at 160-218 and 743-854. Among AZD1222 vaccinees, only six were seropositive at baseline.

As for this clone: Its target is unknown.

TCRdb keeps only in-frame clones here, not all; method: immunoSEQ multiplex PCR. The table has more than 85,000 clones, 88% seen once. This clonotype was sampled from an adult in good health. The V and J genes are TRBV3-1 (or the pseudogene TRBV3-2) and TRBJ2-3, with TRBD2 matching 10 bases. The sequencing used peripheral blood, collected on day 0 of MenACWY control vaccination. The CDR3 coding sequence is TGTGCCAGCAGCCACCCCAAGCGGGGGGGCGGAGATACGCAGTATTTT. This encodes CASSHPKRGGGDTQYF.